These 5 T cell receptor beta chains were all obtained from the same sample, sequenced in a study of PD-1 blockade in classical Hodgkin lymphoma. Sequencing used immunoSEQ multiplex PCR; TCRdb keeps in-frame clones, though not all of them. The sample lists fewer than 95,000 clones, nearly 85% occurring once. The time point denotes: cycle 4 day 1 (C4D1), after 6 weeks of nivolumab. All patients relapsed after autologous stem cell transplantation, and brentuximab vedotin exposure varied. This material consisted of peripheral blood mononuclear cells (PBMCs), taken before the fourth cycle of nivolumab. The receptors originated from a human donor with classical Hodgkin lymphoma.

The chain joins TRBV4-1 to TRBJ2-7; D not certain. With 0 bases removed from V and 6 bases from J, the gap between germline ends came to 6 bases. The CDR3 length is 12 residues. The germline V gene encodes CDR1 MGHRA and CDR2 YSYEKL. The CDR3 spells CASSQEVGEQYF. CDR3 in DNA: TGCGCCAGCAGCCAAGAAGTGGGCGAGCAGTACTTC.

The chain has TRBV7-2 and TRBJ2-3; no clear D. The ends were cut back, 4 bases at V and 9 bases at J, with 8 bases in the middle. The CDR3 covers 11 residues. Germline CDR1 is SGHTA and CDR2 is FQGNSA. CDR3 nucleotides: TGTGCCAGCAGCTCTCCTCGCACGCAGTATTTT. Its protein product is CASSSPRTQYF.

J is TRBJ1-3 and V is TRBV7-2; D unresolved. In germline, CDR1 is SGHTA, CDR2 FQGNSA. Trimming cost V 2 bases and J 0 bases, with 14 bases left between them. The CDR3 sequence is 17 residues long. CDR3 in DNA: TGTGCCAGCAGCTTAAGTTCCAGCCAGCTCTCTGGAAACACCATATATTTT. Translated, it gives CASSLSSSQLSGNTIYF. Based on the CDR3 plus reference TRBV7-2 and TRBJ1-3, the full variable domain is GAGVSQSPSNKVTEKGKDVELRCDPISGHTALYWYRQSLGQGLEFLIYFQGNSAPDKSGLPSDRFSAERTGGSVSTLTIQRTQQEDSAVYLCASSLSSSQLSGNTIYFGEGSWLTVV.

This sequence joins TRBV6-1 and TRBJ2-1; 9 bases align to TRBD1. The CDR3 is made up of 14 amino acids. Germline CDR1 is MNHNS and CDR2 is SASEGT. V lost 6 bases to trimming and J lost 8 bases; unmatched junction nucleotides: 8. Here the CDR3 reads CASSLGQGRDEQFF. The DNA for the CDR3 is TGTGCCAGCAGCCTGGGACAGGGTAGGGATGAGCAGTTCTTC.

The rearrangement uses TRBV10-3 and TRBJ2-5; perhaps TRBD1 as D (6 bases). Trimming took off 4 bases at V and 4 bases at J, with 16 bases between the two ends. The CDR3 runs 15 residues. Germline V CDR1 and CDR2: ENHRY, SYGVKD. CDR3 nucleotides: TGTGCCATCAGTGTGAGTCAGGGGTCCGGAGAGACCCAGTACTTC. Protein product: CAISVSQGSGETQYF.